This T cell receptor beta chain was retrieved from a study of T cell changes during pregnancy in multiple sclerosis. Measured with immunoSEQ multiplex PCR; TCRdb has only the in-frame clones, and not every one. The table shows about 100,000 clones, with 80% to 95% occurring only once. V lost 3 bases to trimming and J lost 0 bases, with 12 bases between them. CDR1 SGHNT and CDR2 YENEEA come from the germline V gene. CDR3 length: 15 residues. The clonotype was recovered from a female donor with multiple sclerosis, enrolled in a pregnancy study. The source material was peripheral blood, sampled after pregnancy. V usage is TRBV11-3 and J usage is TRBJ2-7; D possibly corresponds to TRBD2 (6 bases). The CDR3 here is CASSLWRDFSYEQYF. DNA of the CDR3: TGTGCCAGCAGCTTGTGGCGGGATTTCTCCTACGAGCAGTACTTC.